This is a list of T cell receptor beta chains from one sample in a study of blood T cell repertoires in COVID-19. Sequencing used immunoSEQ multiplex PCR; TCRdb keeps in-frame clones, though not all of them. The sample holds about 240,000 clones, about 89% seen once. Sequenced input: PBMCs or T cells enriched from blood (not recorded which). The receptors here all came from a woman aged 25 to 45 who had recovered from COVID-19. CDR3s include the opening cysteine and the closing phenylalanine or tryptophan. Each record gives: D gene, V gene, clone size, J gene, CDR3 DNA, CDR3 protein. The D gene is left open where the match is weak. For some rows the clone size is stated as once, few or many, or as a class when expanded; others skip it.

TRBD2	TRBV5-1	.	TRBJ2-1	TGCGCCAGCAGCTTTTTATTAGCGGGAGCCCACAATGAGCAGTTCTTC	CASSFLLAGAHNEQFF
.	TRBV10-2	.	TRBJ1-6	TGCGCCAGCAGGCAGGACAGTGGTTGGAATTCACCCCTCCACTTT	CASRQDSGWNSPLHF
.	TRBV6-5	.	TRBJ2-7	TGTGCCAGCAGTCGCGCAGGCCTCTACGAGCAGTACTTC	CASSRAGLYEQYF
TRBD2	TRBV18	.	TRBJ2-7	TGTGCCAGCTCCCTGGGACTAGCGGGAACCTACGAGCAGTACTTC	CASSLGLAGTYEQYF
TRBD1	TRBV20-1	once	TRBJ2-7	TGCAGTGCTATTGAAGGGGGCTCCACCGGCGAGCAGTACTTC	CSAIEGGSTGEQYF
.	TRBV27	once	TRBJ2-2	TGTGCCAGCAGTCGTCCCAGGGGGAACACCGGGGAGCTGTTTTTT	CASSRPRGNTGELFF
.	TRBV10-3	.	TRBJ1-3	TGTGCCATCAGCCCCGAAAGGACAGCTACTGGAAACACCATATATTTT	CAISPERTATGNTIYF
.	TRBV28	.	TRBJ1-4	TGTGCCAGCAGTTTCGAACAGGCCCGGGGGAAACTGTTTTTT	CASSFEQARGKLFF
.	TRBV7-6	few	TRBJ2-1	TGTGCCAGCAGCTTAGGGGGGGATTCGGGCAATGAGCAGTTCTTC	CASSLGGDSGNEQFF
.	TRBV6-5	.	TRBJ1-5	TGTGCCAGCAGTTACTCGAGACAGGCGAATCAGCCCCAGCATTTT	CASSYSRQANQPQHF
TRBD2	TRBV4-2	.	TRBJ2-1	TGTGCCAGCAGCCAGGCCGGACTAGCGGGAGTCTACAATGAGCAGTTCTTC	CASSQAGLAGVYNEQFF
.	TRBV30	.	TRBJ1-1	TGTGCCTGGAGTTCTCCGGACAGAGAAAACACTGAAGCTTTCTTT	CAWSSPDRENTEAFF
TRBD2	TRBV11-3	.	TRBJ2-2	TGTGCCAGCAGCTTGGGGGGGTTACCCACCGGGGAGCTGTTTTTT	CASSLGGLPTGELFF
.	TRBV9	.	TRBJ2-2	TGTGCCAGCAGCGTAGACTCCCCTCCAAACACCGGGGAGCTGTTTTTT	CASSVDSPPNTGELFF
.	TRBV4-2	.	TRBJ2-5	TGTGCCAGCAGCCAGGGCCCCAAGACCCAGTACTTC	CASSQGPKTQYF
TRBD1	TRBV3-1/TRBV3-2	.	TRBJ1-2	TGTGCCAGCAGCCAACCGCTGGACAGGGTGACTGGCTACACCTTC	CASSQPLDRVTGYTF
TRBD2	TRBV7-9	.	TRBJ2-1	TGTGCCAGCAGCCCTTCTAGCGGGAGTACAGGGCAGTTCTTC	CASSPSSGSTGQFF
TRBD2	TRBV29-1	.	TRBJ2-7	TGCAGCGTTGAAGATCCTAGCGGGTACGAGCAGTACTTC	CSVEDPSGYEQYF
.	TRBV7-6	once	TRBJ2-1	TGTGCCAGCAGCTTAAGGTGGAAGACTAGGGGAATGAATGAGCAGTTCTTC	CASSLRWKTRGMNEQFF
TRBD1	TRBV9	.	TRBJ2-3	TGTGCCAGCAGCCAATCCGGGACAGGGGTGGCAGATACGCAGTATTTT	CASSQSGTGVADTQYF
.	TRBV24-1	.	TRBJ2-3	TGTGCCACCGCCGGGGAGAGGGAAACTAGCACAGATACGCAGTATTTT	CATAGERETSTDTQYF
TRBD1	TRBV28	.	TRBJ1-1	TGTGCCAGCAGTTTAACAGGGGGGTTTCACACTGAAGCTTTCTTT	CASSLTGGFHTEAFF
.	TRBV28	.	TRBJ1-6	TGTGCCAGCTCGTCCGTGGGCGGGAGCTTTGATTCACCCCTCCACTTT	CASSSVGGSFDSPLHF
TRBD1	TRBV18	.	TRBJ1-2	TGTGCCAGCTCACCTGGACAGGGTTCGACATATGGCTACACCTTC	CASSPGQGSTYGYTF
.	TRBV7-9	.	TRBJ1-4	TGTGCCAGCAGCTCCATGAATGAAAAACTGTTTTTT	CASSSMNEKLFF
TRBD2	TRBV6-2/TRBV6-3	.	TRBJ2-1	TGTGCCAGCAGTTACTCCGGGACTAATGAGTTCTTC	CASSYSGTNEFF